Each of the 12 T cell receptor beta chains below was sequenced from the same sample in a study of blood T cell repertoires in COVID-19. This table comes from immunoSEQ multiplex PCR, and its TCRdb copy is limited to in-frame clones, with some not included. The data hold 150,000 to 200,000 clones, with roughly nine tenths observed a single time. Specimen: peripheral blood. The receptors were sampled from a man aged 65 to 85 with active or convalescent COVID-19.

V and J are TRBV27 and TRBJ1-1, with D possibly TRBD1 on 6 matching bases. Germline V gene lookup returns CDR1 MNHEY and CDR2 SMNVEV (reference sequence). Trimming pared 8 bases from V and 5 bases from J, leaving 21 bases between. The CDR3 runs 15 residues. DNA for the CDR3: TGTGCCAGCGCCCCAGGGGCAGGGCTCGGGACTGAAGCTTTCTTT. This sequence encodes CASAPGAGLGTEAFF.

V gene TRBV10-3 combines with J gene TRBJ1-3; D gene unclear. The CDR3 is 19 amino acids. Trimming removed 7 bases at V and 1 base at J, with 26 bases between. Germline CDR1 reads ENHRY; CDR2 reads SYGVKD. CDR3: CAITGGLGTGETSGNTIYF. As DNA, the CDR3 is TGTGCCATCACCGGAGGGCTCGGAACCGGGGAAACTTCTGGAAACACCATATATTTT.

This chain connects TRBV4-1 to TRBJ2-7, with 7 bases lining up with TRBD1. The CDR3 contains 16 residues. Germline V gene sequence: CDR1 MGHRA, CDR2 YSYEKL. V lost 4 bases and J lost 3; bases outside the gene matches: 12. The CDR3 loop is CASSRIPGTAIYEQYF. The CDR3 DNA reads TGCGCCAGCAGCCGGATACCCGGGACAGCGATCTACGAGCAGTACTTC.

This clone was found once. The gene calls are TRBV2 and TRBJ2-3; 10 bases match TRBD2. Germline CDR1 and CDR2: SNHLY and FYNNEI. This CDR3 has 15 amino acids. Trimming took 6 bases from V and 0 from J; bases not matched to a gene: 3. In DNA, the CDR3 is TGTGCCAGCAGGGTTAGCGGGGGGAGCACAGATACGCAGTATTTT. Translation: CASRVSGGSTDTQYF. The entire variable domain, with the rest obtained from reference TRBV2 and TRBJ2-3, is as follows: EPEVTQTPSHQVTQMGQEVILRCVPISNHLYFYWYRQILGQKVEFLVSFYNNEISEKSEIFDDQFSVERPDGSNFTLKIRSTKLEDSAMYFCASRVSGGSTDTQYFGPGTRLTVL.

The V and J genes are TRBV11-3 and TRBJ1-1, with no clear D. V was cut by 3 bases and J by 1 base, with 6 bases left in between. The germline CDR1 and CDR2 sequences are SGHNT and YENEEA. The CDR3 consists of 13 residues. The CDR3 sequence is CASSFQANTEAFF. CDR3 DNA sequence: TGTGCCAGCAGCTTCCAGGCGAACACTGAAGCTTTCTTT.

This rearrangement joins TRBV18 to TRBJ1-6; D is perhaps TRBD1 (6 bases). With 5 bases removed from V and 8 bases from J, the gap between germline ends came to 16 bases. The CDR3 extends over 15 amino acids. Germline loops: CDR1 KGHSH, CDR2 LQKENI. The CDR3 nucleotides are TGTGCCAGCTCAATCCTACAGGGTTCGGATTCACCCCTCCACTTT. Translating gives CASSILQGSDSPLHF. The whole variable domain, filled in from reference TRBV18 and TRBJ1-6, reads NAGVMQNPRHLVRRRGQEARLRCSPMKGHSHVYWYRQLPEEGLKFMVYLQKENIIDESGMPKERFSAEFPKEGPSILRIQQVVRGDSAAYFCASSILQGSDSPLHFGNGTRLTVT.

V usage is TRBV7-9 and J usage is TRBJ1-2, with a weak D call TRBD1 (6 bases). Deletions cut 5 bases from V and 2 bases from J, with 12 bases between. There are 14 residues in the CDR3. Germline CDR1 SEHNR, CDR2 FQNEAQ (reference sequence). CDR3 loop: CASSATGTNYGYTF. CDR3 nucleotide sequence: TGTGCCAGCAGCGCTACAGGGACGAACTATGGCTACACCTTC.

This rearrangement joins TRBV5-1 to TRBJ2-3; 9 bases match TRBD2. V trimming: 0 bases; J trimming: 0 bases; junction bases outside the gene matches: 2. The CDR3 has 16 residues. Germline assignment: CDR1 SGHRS and CDR2 YFSETQ. In DNA, the CDR3 is TGCGCCAGCAGCTTGGAACTAGCGGGTAGCACAGATACGCAGTATTTT. Amino acids: CASSLELAGSTDTQYF. Looking up the rest from reference TRBV5-1 and TRBJ2-3 gives the full variable domain: KAGVTQTPRYLIKTRGQQVTLSCSPISGHRSVSWYQQTPGQGLQFLFEYFSETQRNKGNFPGRFSGRQFSNSRSEMNVSTLELGDSALYLCASSLELAGSTDTQYFGPGTRLTVL.

The V and J genes are TRBV4-1 and TRBJ2-7, with D tentatively TRBD1 (6 bases). In germline, CDR1 is MGHRA, CDR2 YSYEKL. Trimming left V 1 base short and J 4 bases short, with 17 bases between. The CDR3 spans 16 residues. For the CDR3, the DNA is TGCGCCAGCAGCCAAGCGTCGGGACAACCGTTTTACGAGCAGTACTTC. It codes for CASSQASGQPFYEQYF.

The rearrangement joins TRBV19 to TRBJ2-1, with 16 bases lining up with TRBD2. Germline V lookup: CDR1 LNHDA, CDR2 SQIVND (reference sequence). The CDR3 contains 18 residues. The J segment lost 4 bases and the V segment lost 4 bases, leaving 7 bases of the junction unmatched. CDR3 amino acids: CASSKGLAGGQSYNEQFF. Here the CDR3 DNA reads TGTGCCAGTAGTAAGGGACTAGCGGGAGGGCAAAGTTACAATGAGCAGTTCTTC.

The chain uses TRBV28 and TRBJ2-7, with TRBD2 matching over 9 bases. CDR1 is MDHEN and CDR2 is SYDVKM in the germline V gene. The CDR3 is 16 amino acids. The J segment lost 4 bases and the V segment lost 8 bases, leaving 15 bases of the junction unmatched. CDR3 residues: CASLPGTSSRGYEQYF. CDR3 DNA sequence: TGTGCCAGCTTACCCGGGACTAGCAGCCGAGGGTACGAGCAGTACTTC.

This clone was observed a few times. The V gene is TRBV7-9, the J gene TRBJ2-1; D perhaps matches TRBD2 (6 bases). The CDR3 covers 16 residues. V lost 5 bases and J 7 bases, leaving 21 bases between the germline ends. Per the germline V gene, CDR1 is SEHNR and CDR2 is FQNEAQ (reference sequence). The CDR3: CASSPHAGLDPNEQFF. The CDR3 bases are TGTGCCAGCAGCCCCCATGCGGGACTCGACCCAAATGAGCAGTTCTTC.